This entry lists 31 T cell receptor beta chains sequenced from one sample in a study of OX40 agonist ivuxolimab in advanced cancers. Clones were read by immunoSEQ multiplex PCR, and TCRdb kept only the in-frame ones, dropping some. The sample yields under 85,000 clones, over 85% seen once. This specimen consisted of CD4+ or CD8+ T cells sorted from blood, obtained in a trial of the OX40 agonist ivuxolimab. These receptors were taken from an adult with an advanced solid tumor such as melanoma, head and neck, liver or kidney cancer.

The V gene is TRBV7-8, the J gene TRBJ2-5, with no clear D. The germline CDR1 and CDR2 sequences are SGHVS and FQNEAQ. V lost 2 bases and J lost 5, with 18 bases in between. CDR3 length equals 16 residues. The CDR3 loop is CASSLLSGPHGETQYF. CDR3 bases: TGTGCCAGCAGCTTATTATCGGGTCCCCACGGGGAGACCCAGTACTTC.

The chain has TRBV2 and TRBJ1-2; D gene uncertain. The V and J ends lost 2 bases and 2 bases respectively, with 9 bases between them. Germline V lookup: CDR1 SNHLY, CDR2 FYNNEI. The CDR3 contains 14 residues. This chain's CDR3 is CASSERAGNYGYTF. In nucleotides, the CDR3 is TGTGCCAGCAGTGAAAGGGCCGGGAACTATGGCTACACCTTC.

The rearrangement uses TRBV5-6 and TRBJ2-7, with D unresolved. CDR3 length equals 13 residues. Per the germline V gene, CDR1 is SGHDT and CDR2 is YYEEEE. Between the trimmed V and J ends, which lost 0 bases and 2 bases, there was a span of 6 bases. The CDR3 nucleotides are TGTGCCAGCAGCTTGGGGTCTACCTACGAGCAGTACTTC. Residues: CASSLGSTYEQYF.

The chain employs TRBV7-9 and TRBJ2-1; 14 nucleotides align to TRBD2. V trimming: 5 bases; J trimming: 9 bases; junction bases outside the gene matches: 15. Germline-derived CDR1 and CDR2 are SEHNR and FQNEAQ (reference sequence). The CDR3 sequence is 18 residues long. The DNA of the CDR3 is TGTGCCAGCAGCCTTCGACTAGCGGGAGGGATACGACACGCTGAGCAGTTCTTC. The encoded protein is CASSLRLAGGIRHAEQFF.

The rearrangement links TRBV4-1 to TRBJ1-2; D unclear. The CDR3 runs to 17 residues. Germline-derived CDR1 and CDR2 are MGHRA and YSYEKL. Trimming stripped 3 bases from V and 8 bases from J, with 25 bases between. As DNA, the CDR3 is TGCGCCAGCAGCCATCCAGGAGCGCCGGCCCACTATCGGGGCTACACCTTC. This gives the protein CASSHPGAPAHYRGYTF.

This clone was counted a few times. V gene TRBV11-2 combines with J gene TRBJ1-4; perhaps TRBD1 as D (5 bases). The CDR3 extends over 15 amino acids. Germline V lookup: CDR1 SGHAT, CDR2 FQNNGV. Trimming left V 5 bases short and J 7 bases short, with 17 bases between. The CDR3 coding sequence is TGTGCCAGCAGCCTTCTGGGGAGGGGTACTGAAAAACTGTTTTTT. This translates into CASSLLGRGTEKLFF.

V usage is TRBV6-5 and J usage is TRBJ2-1; 9 bases fit TRBD2. The CDR3 is 15 residues long. The V gene's germline CDR1 is MNHEY and CDR2 SVGAGI. Trimming cost V 5 bases and J 8 bases; bases outside gene matches: 10. CDR3 DNA: TGTGCCAGCAGTCTTAGCGGGAGTTTTGGGTATGAGCAGTTCTTC. This codes for CASSLSGSFGYEQFF.

This chain joins TRBV5-6 and TRBJ1-4; a possible D gene is TRBD1 (6 bases). Trimming removed 4 bases at V and 6 bases at J, with 13 bases between. This CDR3 has 14 amino acids. Germline lookup yields CDR1 SGHDT and CDR2 YYEEEE. The CDR3 DNA sequence: TGTGCCAGCAGCCACGGGGGCGCGGATGAAAAACTGTTTTTT. Translating it yields CASSHGGADEKLFF.

The V call is TRBV2, the J call TRBJ1-1; 9 bases align to TRBD1. CDR1 and CDR2 from the germline V gene are SNHLY and FYNNEI. CDR3 length equals 15 residues. J gave up 4 bases and V 4 bases, and 7 bases lay outside the gene matches. The chain's CDR3 is CASSGTGEGLTEAFF. The CDR3 coding sequence is TGTGCCAGCAGTGGGACAGGGGAAGGTCTCACTGAAGCTTTCTTT.

The table lists this clone with a few counts. The chain has TRBV19 and TRBJ1-1; D might be TRBD1 (5 bases). Germline V gene data show CDR1 as LNHDA and CDR2 as SQIVND (reference sequence). V was cut by 5 bases and J by 4 bases, with 17 bases left in between. This CDR3 region has 15 residues. This CDR3 reads CASSFFLGRATEAFF. CDR3 nucleotides: TGTGCCAGTAGTTTCTTCTTGGGGCGTGCCACTGAAGCTTTCTTT.

The gene calls are TRBV9 and TRBJ2-7; TRBD1 matches 7 bases. The V segment lost 3 bases and the J segment 0 bases; nucleotides outside the gene matches: 6. The CDR3 has 15 residues. CDR1 is SGDLS, CDR2 YYNGEE, per germline. The CDR3 is CASSARDSPSYEQYF. The CDR3 DNA follows: TGTGCCAGCAGCGCCAGGGACAGTCCCTCCTACGAGCAGTACTTC.

V and J are TRBV9 and TRBJ1-1, with no clear D. The CDR3 contains 15 residues. CDR1 is SGDLS, CDR2 YYNGEE, per germline. Trimming took off 0 bases at V and 0 bases at J, with 9 bases between the two ends. The CDR3 DNA reads as TGTGCCAGCAGCGTAGAGGGATTCATGAACACTGAAGCTTTCTTT. Its translation: CASSVEGFMNTEAFF. The full variable domain, completed using reference TRBV9 and TRBJ1-1, is DSGVTQTPKHLITATGQRVTLRCSPRSGDLSVYWYQQSLDQGLQFLIQYYNGEERAKGNILERFSAQQFPDLHSELNLSSLELGDSALYFCASSVEGFMNTEAFFGQGTRLTVV.

The genes are TRBV4-1 and TRBJ2-1; D is unclear. The germline V gene has CDR1 MGHRA and CDR2 YSYEKL. Trimming pared 0 bases from V and 9 bases from J, leaving 6 bases between. The CDR3 runs 12 residues. The CDR3 sequence: CASSQDRVEQFF. CDR3 sequence (DNA): TGCGCCAGCAGCCAAGATAGAGTTGAGCAGTTCTTC.

V and J are TRBV15 and TRBJ2-4, with 7 bases identical to TRBD1. The CDR3 is 17 amino acids. Trimming at V came to 3 bases and at J to 0 bases, leaving 8 bases not matched to a gene. CDR1 and CDR2 from the germline V gene are LNHNV and YYDKDF (reference sequence). Here the CDR3 reads CATSSTGTALAKNIQYF. Here the CDR3 DNA reads TGTGCCACCAGCAGCACCGGGACAGCGCTAGCCAAAAACATTCAGTACTTC.

The gene calls are TRBV11-2 and TRBJ2-5; D gene unclear. CDR1 is SGHAT and CDR2 is FQNNGV in the germline V gene. CDR3 length: 12 amino acids. V lost 3 bases to trimming and J lost 6 bases, with 8 bases between them. The CDR3 spells CASSLSAKTQYF. The CDR3 DNA sequence: TGTGCCAGCAGCTTGTCGGCGAAGACCCAGTACTTC.

The rearrangement links TRBV7-9 to TRBJ2-5; 14 bases line up with TRBD2. Germline V gene sequence: CDR1 SEHNR, CDR2 FQNEAQ (reference sequence). The CDR3 is 18 residues long. Trimming took 4 bases from V and 0 from J; bases not matched to a gene: 7. The CDR3 is CASSSGTSGRRYQETQYF. The DNA for the CDR3 is TGTGCCAGCAGCTCCGGGACTAGCGGGAGACGGTACCAAGAGACCCAGTACTTC.

This chain connects TRBV6-6 to TRBJ1-6; the match to TRBD1 covers 7 bases. The CDR3 is made up of 14 amino acids. The germline V gene encodes CDR1 MNHNY and CDR2 SVGAGI (reference sequence). Unmatched junction bases numbered 4, after V lost 2 bases and J lost 9 bases. In DNA, the CDR3 is TGTGCCAGCAGTTACACAGGGGAGGGTTCACCCCTCCACTTT. This sequence encodes CASSYTGEGSPLHF.

CDR3 loop: CASSWFRDYEQYF. As DNA, the CDR3 is TGTGCCAGCAGTTGGTTTCGGGACTACGAGCAGTACTTC. The rearrangement joins TRBV27 to TRBJ2-7; possibly TRBD2 for D (5 bases). V was pared by 4 bases and J by 3 bases, with 10 bases between. The CDR3 spans 13 residues. Germline V lookup: CDR1 MNHEY, CDR2 SMNVEV (reference sequence).

The V and J genes are TRBV10-1 and TRBJ2-1; TRBD2 matches at 10 bases. The CDR3 runs to 15 residues. The trim removed 2 bases at V and 9 bases at J, leaving 7 bases unmatched. Per germline, CDR1 WNHNN and CDR2 SYGVQD (reference sequence). Here the CDR3 reads CASSEMSSGSSEQFF. Here the CDR3 DNA reads TGCGCCAGCAGTGAGATGTCTAGCGGGAGTAGTGAGCAGTTCTTC.

The chain joins TRBV27 to TRBJ2-1; D is perhaps TRBD1 (5 bases). CDR3 length equals 15 residues. Between the trimmed V and J ends, which lost 5 bases and 0 bases, there was a span of 11 bases. From germline, CDR1 is MNHEY and CDR2 SMNVEV (reference sequence). CDR3 DNA sequence: TGTGCCAGCAGTGACAGAGCAGGCTCCTACAATGAGCAGTTCTTC. Residues: CASSDRAGSYNEQFF.

The chain has TRBV30 and TRBJ2-1; the D gene is possibly TRBD1 (6 bases). The V and J ends lost 0 bases and 5 bases respectively, with 8 bases between them. Germline V lookup: CDR1 GTSNPN, CDR2 SVGIG (reference sequence). CDR3 length: 13 residues. The CDR3 DNA reads as TGTGCCTGGAGTGTAGGGGGAAACAATGAGCAGTTCTTC. This encodes CAWSVGGNNEQFF.

The chain has TRBV10-2 and TRBJ1-2; tentative D call: TRBD1 (5 bases). V lost 0 bases and J 4 bases, leaving 15 bases between the germline ends. The CDR3 runs 16 residues. Per the germline V gene, CDR1 is WSHSY and CDR2 is SAAADI. The CDR3 region is CASSESYGGLGYGYTF. The CDR3 DNA reads as TGCGCCAGCAGTGAGTCTTATGGGGGATTGGGCTATGGCTACACCTTC.

The chain carries TRBV5-6 and TRBJ1-6; D perhaps matches TRBD1 (6 bases). CDR1 and CDR2 (germline): SGHDT, YYEEEE. V lost 0 bases to trimming and J lost 5 bases, with 6 bases between them. The length of the CDR3 is 14 residues. The CDR3 coding sequence is TGTGCCAGCAGCTTGGACAGGGATAATTCACCCCTCCACTTT. Encoded protein: CASSLDRDNSPLHF.

In its sample, this clone was seen once. V gene TRBV6-5 combines with J gene TRBJ2-2, with D tentatively TRBD1 (5 bases). The germline CDR1 and CDR2 sequences are MNHEY and SVGAGI. The V end was cut by 2 bases, the J end by 4 bases, with 5 bases between. The CDR3 spans 13 residues. The CDR3 DNA follows: TGTGCCAGCAGTTACGGGGCCACCGGGGAGCTGTTTTTT. Amino acids: CASSYGATGELFF.

The rearrangement joins TRBV9 to TRBJ2-1; 9 bases align to TRBD2. The J segment lost 8 bases and the V segment lost 3 bases, leaving 15 bases of the junction unmatched. The germline V gene has CDR1 SGDLS and CDR2 YYNGEE. This CDR3 has 17 residues. In nucleotides, the CDR3 is TGTGCCAGCAGCGCCATTTGGGATGGTAGCGGGGGTGATGAGCAGTTCTTC. Its protein product is CASSAIWDGSGGDEQFF.

The genes are TRBV28 and TRBJ2-3; D unclear. The CDR3 is made up of 17 amino acids. Trimming cost V 0 bases and J 4 bases, with 17 bases left between them. Germline assignment: CDR1 MDHEN and CDR2 SYDVKM. The CDR3 DNA follows: TGTGCCAGCAGTTTATGGGCCAAAACCGAGGCGGCAGATACGCAGTATTTT. Protein product: CASSLWAKTEAADTQYF.

V gene TRBV6-5 combines with J gene TRBJ1-1; 12 bases are a match to TRBD1. Germline V gene sequence: CDR1 MNHEY, CDR2 SVGAGI. Trimming removed 2 bases from V and 6 bases from J; junction bases left unmatched: 4. The CDR3 extends over 15 amino acids. The CDR3 loop is CASSYGTGGLAEAFF. The CDR3 DNA reads TGTGCCAGCAGTTACGGGACAGGGGGCCTAGCTGAAGCTTTCTTT.

The CDR3 region is CASSYGTLNTEAFF. CDR3 DNA: TGTGCCAGCAGTTATGGGACACTGAACACTGAAGCTTTCTTT. This chain links TRBV27 with TRBJ1-1; D perhaps matches TRBD1 (6 bases). The CDR3 runs 14 residues. Germline assignment: CDR1 MNHEY and CDR2 SMNVEV (reference sequence). V was shortened by 4 bases and J by 0 bases, with 9 bases between the two germline ends.

This clone was counted between two and nine times. V is TRBV10-1 and J is TRBJ1-1; D uncertain. The CDR3 runs 14 residues. The V gene lost 5 bases and the J gene lost 3 bases, with 13 bases spanning the gap. Germline V gene sequence: CDR1 WNHNN, CDR2 SYGVQD (reference sequence). The CDR3 DNA follows: TGCGCCAGCAGTTCTATAAGGGAAGACACTGAAGCTTTCTTT. It yields the protein CASSSIREDTEAFF.

V gene TRBV27 combines with J gene TRBJ1-5, with D uncertain. CDR1 is MNHEY and CDR2 is SMNVEV in the germline V gene (reference sequence). The V end was cut by 4 bases, the J end by 2 bases, with 9 bases between. The CDR3 has 14 residues. CDR3 sequence reads: CASSYGPGNQPQHF. CDR3 DNA: TGTGCCAGCAGTTACGGGCCGGGCAATCAGCCCCAGCATTTT.

The chain has TRBV7-2 and TRBJ2-7, with D perhaps TRBD1 (5 bases). The CDR3 length is 11 residues. V gave up 5 bases and J gave up 8 bases, with 10 bases separating them. Germline CDR1 reads SGHTA; CDR2 reads FQGNSA. The CDR3: CASSGAGKQYF. The DNA of the CDR3 is TGTGCCAGCAGCGGGGCAGGGAAGCAGTACTTC.